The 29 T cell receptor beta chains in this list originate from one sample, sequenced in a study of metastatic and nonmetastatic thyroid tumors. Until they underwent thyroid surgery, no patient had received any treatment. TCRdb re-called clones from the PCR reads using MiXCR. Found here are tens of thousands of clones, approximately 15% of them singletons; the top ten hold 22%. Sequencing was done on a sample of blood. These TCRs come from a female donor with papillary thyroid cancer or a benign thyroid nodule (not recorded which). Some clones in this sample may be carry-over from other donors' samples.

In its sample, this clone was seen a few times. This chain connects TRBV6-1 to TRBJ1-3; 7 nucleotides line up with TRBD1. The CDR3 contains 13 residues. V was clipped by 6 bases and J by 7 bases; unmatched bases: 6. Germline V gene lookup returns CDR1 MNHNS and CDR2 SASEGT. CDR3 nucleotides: TGTGCCAGCAGCCAGTCGGGACAGAACACCATATATTTT. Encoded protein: CASSQSGQNTIYF.

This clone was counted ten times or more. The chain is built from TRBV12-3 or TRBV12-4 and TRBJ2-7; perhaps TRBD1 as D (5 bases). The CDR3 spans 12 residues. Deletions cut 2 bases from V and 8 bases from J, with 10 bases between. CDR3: CASSLTQGKQYF. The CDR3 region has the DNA TGTGCCAGCAGTTTAACCCAGGGTAAGCAGTACTTC.

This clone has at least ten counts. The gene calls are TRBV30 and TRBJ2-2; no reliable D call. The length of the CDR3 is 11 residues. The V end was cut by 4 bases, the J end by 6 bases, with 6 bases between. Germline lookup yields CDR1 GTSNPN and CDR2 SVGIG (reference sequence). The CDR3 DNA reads TGTGCCTGGATCTGGGCCGGGGAGCTGTTTTTT. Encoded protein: CAWIWAGELFF.

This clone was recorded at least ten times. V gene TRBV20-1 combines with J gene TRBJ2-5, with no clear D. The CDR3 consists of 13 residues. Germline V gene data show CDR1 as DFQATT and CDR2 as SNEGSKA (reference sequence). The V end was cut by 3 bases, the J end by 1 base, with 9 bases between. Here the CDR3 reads CSASVATQETQYF. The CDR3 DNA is TGCAGTGCTAGCGTAGCAACCCAAGAGACCCAGTACTTC.

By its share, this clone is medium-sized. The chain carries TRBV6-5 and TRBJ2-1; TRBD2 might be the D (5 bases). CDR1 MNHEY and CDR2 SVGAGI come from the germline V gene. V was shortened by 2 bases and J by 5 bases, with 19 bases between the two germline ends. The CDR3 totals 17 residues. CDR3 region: CASSYQQGRGWDNEQFF. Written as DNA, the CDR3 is TGTGCCAGCAGTTACCAACAAGGGAGAGGGTGGGACAATGAGCAGTTCTTC.

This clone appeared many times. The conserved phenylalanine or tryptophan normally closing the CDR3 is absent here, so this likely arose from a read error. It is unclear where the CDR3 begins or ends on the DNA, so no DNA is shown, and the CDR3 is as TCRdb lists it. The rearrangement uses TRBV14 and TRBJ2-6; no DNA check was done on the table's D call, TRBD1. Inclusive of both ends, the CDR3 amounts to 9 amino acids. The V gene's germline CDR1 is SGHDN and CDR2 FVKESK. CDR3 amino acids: CASSQSSGT.

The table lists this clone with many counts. The CDR3 region is CASSEYRNQPQHF. The CDR3 coding sequence is TGTGCCAGCAGTGAATACAGAAATCAGCCCCAGCATTTT. The chain carries TRBV6-1 and TRBJ1-5; no definite D call. Germline values: CDR1 MNHNS, CDR2 SASEGT. The CDR3 is made up of 13 amino acids. Trimming took off 2 bases at V and 4 bases at J, with 6 bases between the two ends.

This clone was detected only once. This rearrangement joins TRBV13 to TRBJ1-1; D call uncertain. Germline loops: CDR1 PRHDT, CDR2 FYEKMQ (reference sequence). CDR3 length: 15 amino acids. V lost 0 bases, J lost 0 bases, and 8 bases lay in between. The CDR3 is CASSLGGFLNTEAFF. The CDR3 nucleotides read TGTGCCAGCAGCTTAGGGGGGTTTTTGAACACTGAAGCTTTCTTT.

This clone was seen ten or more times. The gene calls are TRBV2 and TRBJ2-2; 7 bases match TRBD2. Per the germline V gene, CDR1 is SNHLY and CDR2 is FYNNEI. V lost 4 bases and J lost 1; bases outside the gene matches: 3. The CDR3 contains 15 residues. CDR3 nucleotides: TGTGCCAGCAGTGGGGCTAGCGGGAACACCGGGGAGCTGTTTTTT. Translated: CASSGASGNTGELFF.

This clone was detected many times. The CDR3 region is CASSPGTANNEQFF. CDR3 nucleotide sequence: TGTGCCAGCTCACCCGGGACAGCCAACAATGAGCAGTTCTTC. The V gene is TRBV18, the J gene TRBJ2-1; the match to TRBD1 covers 7 bases. The CDR3 runs to 14 residues. CDR1 and CDR2 from the germline V gene are KGHSH and LQKENI. With 3 bases clipped from V and 5 bases from J, the junction kept 4 bases outside the gene matches.

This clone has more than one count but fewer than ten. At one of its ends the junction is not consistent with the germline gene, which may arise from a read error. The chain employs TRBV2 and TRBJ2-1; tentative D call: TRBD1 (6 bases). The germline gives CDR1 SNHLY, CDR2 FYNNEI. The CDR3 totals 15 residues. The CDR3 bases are TGTGCCAGCAGTGTCTCCCCAGGGGCGTGGAATGAGCAGTCCTTC. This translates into CASSVSPGAWNEQSF.

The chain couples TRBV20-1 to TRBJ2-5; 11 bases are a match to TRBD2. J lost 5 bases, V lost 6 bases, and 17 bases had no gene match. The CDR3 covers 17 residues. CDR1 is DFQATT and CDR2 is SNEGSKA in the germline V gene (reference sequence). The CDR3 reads CSALAGGPVDVGETQYF. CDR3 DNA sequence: TGCAGTGCCTTAGCGGGGGGGCCGGTCGATGTAGGGGAGACCCAGTACTTC.

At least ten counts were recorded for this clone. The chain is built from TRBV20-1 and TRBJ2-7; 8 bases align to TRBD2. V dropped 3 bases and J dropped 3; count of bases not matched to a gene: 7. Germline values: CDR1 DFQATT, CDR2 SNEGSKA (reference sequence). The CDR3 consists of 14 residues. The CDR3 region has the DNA TGCAGTGCTAGTTCCCCGACTAGCGTCTACGAGCAGTACTTC. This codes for CSASSPTSVYEQYF.

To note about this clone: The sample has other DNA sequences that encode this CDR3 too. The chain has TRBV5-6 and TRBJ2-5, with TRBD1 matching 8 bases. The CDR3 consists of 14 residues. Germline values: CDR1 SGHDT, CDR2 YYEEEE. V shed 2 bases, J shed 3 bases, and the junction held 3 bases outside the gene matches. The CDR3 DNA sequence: TGTGCCAGCAGCTTCCCAGGGGGCGAAGAGACCCAGTACTTC. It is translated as CASSFPGGEETQYF.

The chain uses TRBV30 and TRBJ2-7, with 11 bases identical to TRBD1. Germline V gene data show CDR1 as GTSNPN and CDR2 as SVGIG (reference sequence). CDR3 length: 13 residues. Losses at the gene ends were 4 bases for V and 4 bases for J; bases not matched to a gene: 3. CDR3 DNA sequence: TGTGCCTGGACCCGGGACAGGGGGTACGAGCAGTACTTC. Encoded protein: CAWTRDRGYEQYF.

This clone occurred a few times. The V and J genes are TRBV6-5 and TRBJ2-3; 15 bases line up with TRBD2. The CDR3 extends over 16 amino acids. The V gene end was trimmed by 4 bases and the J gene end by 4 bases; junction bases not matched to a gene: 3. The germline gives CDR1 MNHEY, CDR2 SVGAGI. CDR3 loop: CASSWTSGGAADTQYF. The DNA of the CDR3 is TGTGCCAGCAGTTGGACTAGCGGGGGGGCCGCAGATACGCAGTATTTT.

The CDR3 DNA sequence: TGTGCCAGCAGTTCGAACGGATACTCTGGAAACACCATATATTTT. This codes for CASSSNGYSGNTIYF. V gene TRBV28 combines with J gene TRBJ1-3; D call uncertain. The CDR3 sequence is 15 residues long. The germline V gene has CDR1 MDHEN and CDR2 SYDVKM. Trimming stripped 4 bases from V and 0 bases from J, with 10 bases between.

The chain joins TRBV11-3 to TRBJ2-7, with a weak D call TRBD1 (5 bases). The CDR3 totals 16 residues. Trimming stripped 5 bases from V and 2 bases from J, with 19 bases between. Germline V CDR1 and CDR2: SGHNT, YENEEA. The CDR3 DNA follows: TGTGCCAGCAGCCCCCGGTTGGGTAGGGGCACCTACGAGCAGTACTTC. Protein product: CASSPRLGRGTYEQYF. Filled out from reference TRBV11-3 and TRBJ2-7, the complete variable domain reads EAGVVQSPRYKIIEKKQPVAFWCNPISGHNTLYWYLQNLGQGPELLIRYENEEAVDDSQLPKDRFSAERLKGVDSTLKIQPAELGDSAVYLCASSPRLGRGTYEQYFGPGTRLTVT.

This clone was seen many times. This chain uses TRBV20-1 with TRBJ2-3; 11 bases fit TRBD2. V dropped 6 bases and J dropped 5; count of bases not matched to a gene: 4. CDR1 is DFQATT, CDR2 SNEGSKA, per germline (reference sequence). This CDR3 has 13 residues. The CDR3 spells CSAHLAGGDTQYF. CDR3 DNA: TGCAGTGCCCACCTAGCGGGGGGAGATACGCAGTATTTT.

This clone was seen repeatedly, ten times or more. CDR3 residues: CASSLLIRDRGRETQYF. The CDR3 nucleotides read TGTGCCAGCAGCTTATTAATCCGGGACAGGGGTCGGGAGACCCAGTACTTC. This chain links TRBV11-3 with TRBJ2-5; 10 bases are a match to TRBD1. The CDR3 runs 17 residues. After removal of 2 bases from V and 5 bases from J, the junction contained 11 bases not matched to a gene. Germline CDR1 SGHNT, CDR2 YENEEA.

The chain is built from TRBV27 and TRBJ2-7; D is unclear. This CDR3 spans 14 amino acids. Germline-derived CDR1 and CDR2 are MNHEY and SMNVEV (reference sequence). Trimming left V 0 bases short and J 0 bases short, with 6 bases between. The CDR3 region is CASSLSPVSYEQYF. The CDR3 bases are TGTGCCAGCAGTTTATCTCCGGTCTCCTACGAGCAGTACTTC.

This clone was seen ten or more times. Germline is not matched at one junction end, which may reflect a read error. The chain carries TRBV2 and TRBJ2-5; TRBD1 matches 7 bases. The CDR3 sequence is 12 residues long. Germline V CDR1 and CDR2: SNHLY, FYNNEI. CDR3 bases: TGTGCCAGCAGGGAAGGGGGCGAGACCCAGTACTTC. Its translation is CASREGGETQYF.

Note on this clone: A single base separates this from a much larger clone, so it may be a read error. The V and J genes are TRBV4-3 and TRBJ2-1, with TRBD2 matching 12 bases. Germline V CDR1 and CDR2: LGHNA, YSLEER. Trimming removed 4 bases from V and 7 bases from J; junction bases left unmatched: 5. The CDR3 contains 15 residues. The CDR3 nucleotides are TGCGCCAGCAGCCTGGGACTAGCGGGTTCTAATGAGCAGTTCTTC. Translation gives CASSLGLAGSNEQFF.

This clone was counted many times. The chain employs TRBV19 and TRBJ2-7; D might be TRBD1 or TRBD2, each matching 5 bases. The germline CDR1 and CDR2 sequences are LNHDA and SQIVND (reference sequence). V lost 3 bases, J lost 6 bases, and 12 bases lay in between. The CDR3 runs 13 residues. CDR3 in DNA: TGTGCCAGTAGTATGGGGCTAGCCGGCGAGCAGTACTTC. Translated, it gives CASSMGLAGEQYF.

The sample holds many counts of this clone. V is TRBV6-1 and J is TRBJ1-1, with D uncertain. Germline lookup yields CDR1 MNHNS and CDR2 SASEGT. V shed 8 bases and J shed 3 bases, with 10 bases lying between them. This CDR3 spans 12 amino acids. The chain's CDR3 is CASGSWDTEAFF. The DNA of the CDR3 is TGTGCCAGCGGATCCTGGGACACTGAAGCTTTCTTT.

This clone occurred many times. This CDR3 reads CASSPGVNTEAFF. CDR3 nucleotide sequence: TGTGCCAGCTCACCAGGGGTGAACACTGAAGCTTTCTTT. The rearrangement links TRBV18 to TRBJ1-1; D remains unclear. V was trimmed by 2 bases and J by 0 bases, leaving 4 bases between them. The CDR3 length is 13 residues. The V gene's germline CDR1 is KGHSH and CDR2 LQKENI.

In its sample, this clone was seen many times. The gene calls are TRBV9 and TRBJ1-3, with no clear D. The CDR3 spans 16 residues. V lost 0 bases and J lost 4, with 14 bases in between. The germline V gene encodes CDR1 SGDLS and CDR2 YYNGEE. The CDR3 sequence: CASSVALTVQGNTIYF. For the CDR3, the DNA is TGTGCCAGCAGCGTAGCTTTGACGGTGCAAGGAAACACCATATATTTT.

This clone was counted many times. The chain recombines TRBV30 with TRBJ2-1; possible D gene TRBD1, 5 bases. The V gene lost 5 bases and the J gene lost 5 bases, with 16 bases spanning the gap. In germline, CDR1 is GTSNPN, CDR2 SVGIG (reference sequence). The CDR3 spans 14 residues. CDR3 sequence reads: CAWEEGVLDNEQFF. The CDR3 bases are TGTGCCTGGGAAGAAGGGGTTTTGGACAATGAGCAGTTCTTC.

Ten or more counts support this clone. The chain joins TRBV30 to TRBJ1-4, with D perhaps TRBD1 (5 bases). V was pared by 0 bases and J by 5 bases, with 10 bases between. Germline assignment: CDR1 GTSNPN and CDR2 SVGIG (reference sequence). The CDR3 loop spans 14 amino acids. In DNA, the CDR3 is TGTGCCTGGAGTGTCGGGACGGTGAATGAAAAACTGTTTTTT. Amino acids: CAWSVGTVNEKLFF.